The present TCR beta chain was sequenced within a study of untreated major depressive disorder. This CDR3 has 13 residues. V was trimmed by 3 bases and J by 5 bases, leaving 8 bases between them. Per the germline V gene, CDR1 is GTSNPN and CDR2 is SVGIG (reference sequence). TCRdb's table, derived via immunoSEQ multiplex PCR, lists solely in-frame clones and lacks some. The sample lists 21,000 or so clones, 80% to 90% seen once, with about 4.7% in the top ten. What was sequenced was CD4+ T cells from PBMCs. The TCR was taken from a young woman in good health. The V call is TRBV30, the J call TRBJ1-6, with D hard to call. CDR3 residues: CAWRAANNSPLHF. CDR3 nucleotide sequence: TGTGCCTGGAGGGCAGCAAATAATTCACCCCTCCACTTT.